The clone carrying this TCR beta chain was detected ten times or more. To make TCR beta libraries, researchers used iRepertoire HTBI primers and Arm-PCR of CDR3 regions. Each CDR3 protein is one row after TCRdb ran MiXCR on the multiplex PCR reads. The table shows 620,000 or so distinct CDR3 sequences, with around 15% occurring only once. These data originate in a study of regulatory T cells in long-lasting Graves disease. Time point indicated: newly diagnosed GD, antithyroid drugs for less than 3 months. Making the TCR library involved RNA that had been extracted from PBMCs. Germline CDR1 reads SEHNR; CDR2 reads FQNEAQ (reference sequence). This CDR3 comprises 14 residues. Deletions cut 5 bases from V and 5 bases from J, with 16 bases between. The data also belong to a second study, concerning T cells in Graves' hyperthyroidism and ophthalmopathy.

The source material was peripheral blood mononuclear cells (PBMCs), sampled at new diagnosis, from a patient treated with antithyroid drugs. This chain connects TRBV7-9 to TRBJ2-7; possibly TRBD2 for D (6 bases). The source is a woman in her twenties or thirties with Graves disease. The CDR3: CASSHAEGRDEQYF. CDR3 DNA sequence: TGTGCCAGCAGCCATGCGGAGGGCCGGGACGAGCAGTACTTC. Filled out from reference TRBV7-9 and TRBJ2-7, the complete variable domain reads DTGVSQNPRHKITKRGQNVTFRCDPISEHNRLYWYRQTLGQGPEFLTYFQNEAQLEKSRLLSDRFSAERPKGSFSTLEIQRTEQGDSAMYLCASSHAEGRDEQYFGPGTRLTVT.